The 18 T cell receptor beta chains below come from one sample, sequenced in a study of vaccination effects on CD4 cells after COVID-19. These receptors' targets are unknown. Researchers isolated CD4+ T cells once less than twelve days of culture had elapsed. Sequenced by immunoSEQ multiplex PCR; TCRdb stores in-frame clones only, minus some. There are roughly 56,000 clones in the sample; about 83% occur only once, and 2.5% to 3.5% lies in the top ten. The source was CD4+ T cells from PBMCs cultured without peptide, collected before COVID-19 vaccination. The receptors stem from a human donor who received a COVID-19 vaccine.

This sequence joins TRBV6-5 and TRBJ1-1; D may be TRBD1 (5 bases). CDR3 length: 13 residues. With 0 bases removed from V and 8 bases from J, the gap between germline ends came to 10 bases. Germline CDR1 and CDR2: MNHEY and SVGAGI. The CDR3 spells CASSYSIGVEAFF. The CDR3 DNA follows: TGTGCCAGCAGTTACTCGATAGGGGTGGAAGCTTTCTTT.

The rearrangement links TRBV30 to TRBJ1-4; D not resolved. Per germline, CDR1 GTSNPN and CDR2 SVGIG (reference sequence). V was trimmed by 5 bases and J by 8 bases, leaving 12 bases between them. The length of the CDR3 is 12 residues. In DNA form, the CDR3 reads TGTGCCTGGGCCCTAGACTGGGAAAAACTGTTTTTT. Encoded protein: CAWALDWEKLFF.

The gene calls are TRBV10-3 and TRBJ1-1; 9 positions agree with TRBD1. J lost 1 base, V lost 6 bases, and 3 bases had no gene match. Germline CDR1 and CDR2: ENHRY and SYGVKD. There are 14 residues in the CDR3. CDR3 loop: CAIRGTGTNTEAFF. DNA for the CDR3: TGTGCCATCAGGGGGACAGGGACGAACACTGAAGCTTTCTTT.

The rearrangement joins TRBV12-3 or TRBV12-4 to TRBJ2-2; D gene ambiguous. This CDR3 region has 11 residues. V dropped 7 bases and J dropped 5 bases, with 5 bases sitting between them. The CDR3 DNA reads TGTGCCAGCATTCGAACCGGGGAGCTGTTTTTT. Encoded protein: CASIRTGELFF.

The chain couples TRBV11-1 to TRBJ1-1, with D perhaps TRBD1 (5 bases). V shed 5 bases and J shed 1 base, with 11 bases lying between them. Per germline, CDR1 SGHAT and CDR2 FQDESV (reference sequence). The CDR3 consists of 14 residues. The CDR3 is CASSPVGGNTEAFF. CDR3 bases: TGTGCCAGCAGCCCGGTTGGGGGGAACACTGAAGCTTTCTTT.

This rearrangement joins TRBV18 to TRBJ1-5; D is ambiguous. Germline V gives CDR1 KGHSH, CDR2 LQKENI. This CDR3 has 15 amino acids. V lost 6 bases to trimming and J lost 6 bases, with 18 bases between them. The DNA of the CDR3 is TGTGCCAGCTCCGCGACAACGACTCGCGGTCAGCCCCAGCATTTT. This encodes CASSATTTRGQPQHF.

The CDR3 loop reads CASSRTGSSYEQYV. In nucleotides, the CDR3 is TGTGCCAGCAGCAGGACAGGGAGCTCCTACGAGCAGTACGTC. The chain has TRBV7-8 and TRBJ2-7; 8 bases align to TRBD1. The CDR3 spans 14 residues. Trimming cost V 5 bases and J 0 bases; bases outside gene matches: 3. CDR1 and CDR2 from the germline V gene are SGHVS and FQNEAQ.

J is TRBJ2-3 and V is TRBV10-2; TRBD1 aligns across 7 bases. The V segment lost 3 bases and the J segment 2 bases; nucleotides outside the gene matches: 14. Germline assignment: CDR1 WSHSY and CDR2 SAAADI. CDR3 length: 18 amino acids. This CDR3 is CASSEDLGRGRYTDTQYF. The CDR3 DNA reads TGCGCCAGCAGTGAAGATCTGGGTAGGGGGCGATACACAGATACGCAGTATTTT.

This clone appeared a few times. The rearrangement joins TRBV5-1 to TRBJ2-1; TRBD2 aligns across 8 bases. The CDR3 contains 17 residues. Germline trimming cut 4 bases from V and 8 bases from J; bases unmatched to any gene: 17. Per the germline V gene, CDR1 is SGHRS and CDR2 is YFSETQ. The CDR3, as DNA: TGCGCCAGCAGCAAGGTCACTAGCGGCGGTTTTAACGATGAGCAGTTCTTC. Translating gives CASSKVTSGGFNDEQFF. The whole variable domain, filled in from reference TRBV5-1 and TRBJ2-1, reads KAGVTQTPRYLIKTRGQQVTLSCSPISGHRSVSWYQQTPGQGLQFLFEYFSETQRNKGNFPGRFSGRQFSNSRSEMNVSTLELGDSALYLCASSKVTSGGFNDEQFFGPGTRLTVL.

This clone was counted between two and nine times. The genes are TRBV20-1 and TRBJ1-2; TRBD1 aligns across 7 bases. This CDR3 has 11 residues. The V gene's germline CDR1 is DFQATT and CDR2 SNEGSKA (reference sequence). The CDR3 protein is CSDRENNGYTF. The CDR3 DNA sequence: TGCAGCGACAGGGAGAATAATGGCTACACCTTC.

The rearrangement uses TRBV7-9 and TRBJ1-4; D ambiguous. Germline values: CDR1 SEHNR, CDR2 FQNEAQ (reference sequence). The CDR3 extends over 16 amino acids. Between the trimmed V and J ends, which lost 5 bases and 0 bases, there was a span of 13 bases. In nucleotides, the CDR3 is TGTGCCAGCAGCCCCAATTCCGGGACAACTAATGAAAAACTGTTTTTT. Residues: CASSPNSGTTNEKLFF.

CDR3: CASSYERYTGELFF. The CDR3 DNA is TGTGCCAGCAGTTACGAGCGATACACCGGGGAGCTGTTTTTT. V is TRBV6-5 and J is TRBJ2-2, with D uncertain. Germline assignment: CDR1 MNHEY and CDR2 SVGAGI. Between the trimmed V and J ends, which lost 2 bases and 3 bases, there was a span of 7 bases. The CDR3 is 14 residues long.

The chain joins TRBV6-5 to TRBJ2-7, with 9 positions matching TRBD1. There are 14 residues in the CDR3. The V gene's germline CDR1 is MNHEY and CDR2 SVGAGI. V lost 5 bases and J lost 7; bases outside the gene matches: 9. In DNA form, the CDR3 reads TGTGCCAGCAGTCTACAGGGGGCTTTGGGGGAGCAGTACGTC. Amino acid sequence: CASSLQGALGEQYV.

The chain carries TRBV19 and TRBJ2-4; D is undetermined. Germline V gene lookup returns CDR1 LNHDA and CDR2 SQIVND (reference sequence). With 6 bases removed from V and 1 base from J, the gap between germline ends came to 10 bases. The CDR3 has 14 amino acids. CDR3 coding DNA: TGTGCCAGTAGCCCCGTATCGGCCAAAAACATTCAGTACTTC. Encoded protein: CASSPVSAKNIQYF.

This chain uses TRBV7-2 with TRBJ1-1; perhaps TRBD1 as D (5 bases). The V end was cut by 4 bases, the J end by 0 bases, with 15 bases between. This CDR3 has 16 residues. CDR1 is SGHTA, CDR2 FQGNSA, per germline. This CDR3 reads CASSSVGGRMNTEAFF. Written as DNA, the CDR3 is TGTGCCAGCAGCTCAGTGGGGGGACGGATGAACACTGAAGCTTTCTTT.

The chain joins TRBV27 to TRBJ2-2; a weak D match, TRBD1 (6 bases). The CDR3 is 18 amino acids. The germline gives CDR1 MNHEY, CDR2 SMNVEV (reference sequence). The ends were cut back, 4 bases at V and 0 bases at J, with 18 bases in the middle. The CDR3 bases are TGTGCCAGCAGTTCAGGGCGTTACAGGGTAACGAACACCGGGGAGCTGTTTTTT. Translated, it gives CASSSGRYRVTNTGELFF.

The chain combines TRBV7-9 with TRBJ1-6; 7 nucleotides line up with TRBD1. The V segment lost 4 bases and the J segment 9 bases; nucleotides outside the gene matches: 15. The CDR3 has 17 residues. Looked up from germline, CDR1 is SEHNR and CDR2 is FQNEAQ (reference sequence). The chain's CDR3 is CASSSTRTGGLGSPLHF. CDR3 sequence (DNA): TGTGCCAGCAGCTCCACTAGGACAGGAGGCCTAGGTTCACCCCTCCACTTT. Filled out from reference TRBV7-9 and TRBJ1-6, the complete variable domain reads DTGVSQNPRHKITKRGQNVTFRCDPISEHNRLYWYRQTLGQGPEFLTYFQNEAQLEKSRLLSDRFSAERPKGSFSTLEIQRTEQGDSAMYLCASSSTRTGGLGSPLHFGNGTRLTVT.

This chain links TRBV7-2 with TRBJ1-4; TRBD1 aligns across 7 bases. CDR1 SGHTA and CDR2 FQGNSA come from the germline V gene. V gave up 6 bases and J gave up 8 bases; unmatched junction bases: 12. The CDR3 has 15 amino acids. CDR3: CASSPTGAVQEKLFF. The CDR3 bases are TGTGCCAGCAGTCCTACAGGGGCCGTTCAGGAAAAACTGTTTTTT.